This T cell receptor beta chain originates from a study of regulatory T cells in long-lasting Graves disease. Time point meaning: persistent/refractory GD, antithyroid drugs over 5 years with positive TRAb. Extracted RNA from PBMCs served as the source of the TCR library. American Thyroid Association guidelines were used to diagnose Graves' disease. The authors drew 8.5 to 9 milliliters of peripheral blood into EDTA tubes. Regarding this clonotype: Its antigen remains unidentified.

Arm-PCR of CDR3 regions with iRepertoire HTBI primers generated TCR beta libraries. TCRdb recomputed calls from the multiplex PCR reads with MiXCR, one row per CDR3 protein. The profile shows fewer than 550,000 distinct CDR3 sequences, around a fifth of them singletons. CDR1 is KGHDR and CDR2 is SFDVKD in the germline V gene. V gave up 5 bases and J gave up 1 base, with 4 bases separating them. The CDR3 has 12 residues. The study's findings and limits: Persistent disease exhibited a predilection for TRBV28, TRBJ1-2 and TRBJ2-5.

The chain employs TRBV24-1 and TRBJ1-1; D ambiguous. This TCR came from a female donor with Graves disease. The sequencing here drew on peripheral blood mononuclear cells (PBMCs), taken when the disease was refractory, from a patient treated with antithyroid drugs. Here the CDR3 DNA reads TGTGCCACCAGTGGGCAGAACACTGAAGCTTTCTTT. Its translation is CATSGQNTEAFF.